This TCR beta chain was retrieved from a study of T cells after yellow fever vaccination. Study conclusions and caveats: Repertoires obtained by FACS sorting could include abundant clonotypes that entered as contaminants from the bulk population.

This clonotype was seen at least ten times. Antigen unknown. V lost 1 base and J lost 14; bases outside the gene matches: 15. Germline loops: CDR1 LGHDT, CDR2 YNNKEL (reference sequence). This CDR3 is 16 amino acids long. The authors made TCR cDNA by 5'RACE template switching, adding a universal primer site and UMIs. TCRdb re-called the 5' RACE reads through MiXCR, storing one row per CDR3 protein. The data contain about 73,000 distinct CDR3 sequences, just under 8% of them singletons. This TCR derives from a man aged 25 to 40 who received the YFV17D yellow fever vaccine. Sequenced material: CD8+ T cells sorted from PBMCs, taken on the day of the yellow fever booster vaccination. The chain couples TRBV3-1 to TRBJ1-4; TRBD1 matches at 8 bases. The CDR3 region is CASSQGRTGIMKELFF. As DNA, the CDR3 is TGTGCCAGCAGCCAAGGACGGACAGGGATAATGAAAGAGCTGTTTTTT.